This T cell receptor (beta chain) was profiled in a study of shared clonotypes between healthy human individuals. Germline CDR1 and CDR2: MNHEY and SMNVEV (reference sequence). This CDR3 spans 18 amino acids. Trimming at V came to 5 bases and at J to 1 base, leaving 11 bases not matched to a gene. Study findings and constraints: Naive CD4 clonotypes overlapped across a handful of donors at about 5%.

Terminally differentiated effector memory CD45RA+ cells were excluded by CCR7 positive selection of CD45RO-negative cells. Recent acute infections and vaccinations were absent in the healthy HIV-negative adult donors. Data came from immunoSEQ multiplex PCR; TCRdb stores just in-frame clones and leaves some out. The sample holds about 2.1 million clones, 93% seen once. With respect to this clone: The antigen is unknown.

The clonotype originates from a man between 18 and 29 years old in good health. Some clones in this sample may be carry-over from other donors' samples. Sequencing was performed on naive CD8+ T cells from PBMCs. This chain connects TRBV27 to TRBJ2-3, with TRBD1 identical over 11 bases. CDR3 loop: CASSTSRDRGEGTDTQYF. The CDR3 DNA sequence: TGTGCCAGCAGTACAAGCCGGGACAGGGGGGAGGGCACAGATACGCAGTATTTT.